Following are 9 T cell receptor beta chains from one sample sequenced in a study of blood T cell repertoires in COVID-19 (dated by TCRdb to about 2020). Libraries were constructed by the immunoSEQ multiplex PCR assay. TCRdb retrieved this table from immuneACCESS and kept in-frame rearrangements only. Not all clones are present; in checked studies, unresolved V genes account for under half, and no reason is known for the remainder. In this sample the table shows about 130,000 clones, about 83% of which occur a single time. The ten biggest clones cover roughly 5.4% of the sample. Material for sequencing was peripheral blood. Every receptor here comes from a human donor in a cohort sampled during active COVID-19.

The V call is TRBV27, the J call TRBJ1-6; 7 positions agree with TRBD1. From germline, CDR1 is MNHEY and CDR2 SMNVEV (reference sequence). This CDR3 is 17 amino acids long. V shed 5 bases and J 6 bases; nucleotides not matched to a gene: 13. For the CDR3, the DNA is TGTGCCAGCAGTCCAAACCCAGACAGGGTCTTTAATTCACCCCTCCACTTT. Translated: CASSPNPDRVFNSPLHF.

This clone appeared a few times. The chain links TRBV19 to TRBJ1-1, with D possibly being TRBD1 (5 bases). The V end was cut by 1 base, the J end by 2 bases, with 11 bases between. Germline CDR1 is LNHDA and CDR2 is SQIVND (reference sequence). The CDR3 spans 15 residues. In DNA form, the CDR3 reads TGTGCCAGTAGTATAGCAGGCGGGACTAACACTGAAGCTTTCTTT. The encoded protein is CASSIAGGTNTEAFF. Together with reference TRBV19 and TRBJ1-1, the CDR3 gives the full variable domain: DGGITQSPKYLFRKEGQNVTLSCEQNLNHDAMYWYRQDPGQGLRLIYYSQIVNDFQKGDIAEGYSVSREKKESFPLTVTSAQKNPTAFYLCASSIAGGTNTEAFFGQGTRLTVV.

The rearrangement joins TRBV28 to TRBJ1-4; 9 bases are shared with TRBD1. The CDR3 has 15 amino acids. The V and J ends lost 2 bases and 4 bases, in that order; junction bases with no gene match: 2. Germline V gene data show CDR1 as MDHEN and CDR2 as SYDVKM. This chain's CDR3 is CASSLGTGLNEKLFF. The CDR3, as DNA: TGTGCCAGCAGTTTAGGGACAGGGCTTAATGAAAAACTGTTTTTT.

This clone was picked up one time. This chain connects TRBV6-5 to TRBJ2-6; 8 nucleotides align to TRBD1. The V gene's germline CDR1 is MNHEY and CDR2 SVGAGI. Trimming at V came to 6 bases and at J to 2 bases, leaving 3 bases not matched to a gene. The CDR3 runs 15 residues. This chain's CDR3 is CASSKQGAGANVLTF. CDR3 DNA: TGTGCCAGCAGCAAACAGGGGGCTGGGGCCAACGTCCTGACTTTC.

This clone has only one observation. The chain employs TRBV5-6 and TRBJ1-2, with 8 bases lining up with TRBD1. The CDR3 runs 15 residues. Looked up from germline, CDR1 is SGHDT and CDR2 is YYEEEE. The ends lost 4 bases at V and 4 bases at J; junction bases unmatched: 9. Here the CDR3 reads CASSRLDGQGYGYTF. For the CDR3, the DNA is TGTGCCAGCAGCCGCCTCGATGGACAGGGCTATGGCTACACCTTC.

The V call is TRBV7-6, the J call TRBJ1-2; D not certain. The CDR3 spans 16 residues. CDR1 and CDR2 from the germline V gene are SGHVS and FNYEAQ. Trimming stripped 4 bases from V and 6 bases from J, with 21 bases between. CDR3 sequence reads: CASSSAAQNGGNGYTF. The CDR3 DNA reads as TGTGCCAGCAGCTCTGCGGCTCAGAATGGAGGGAATGGCTACACCTTC.

DNA for the CDR3: TGTGCCAGCAGCAAAGGAGGAGGGACAGGGAATTCACCCCTCCACTTT. This gives the protein CASSKGGGTGNSPLHF. The gene calls are TRBV11-2 and TRBJ1-6, with 9 bases fitting TRBD1. The V segment lost 5 bases and the J segment 7 bases; nucleotides outside the gene matches: 9. Germline CDR1 reads SGHAT; CDR2 reads FQNNGV. This CDR3 is built from 16 residues. The whole variable domain, remainder taken from reference TRBV11-2 and TRBJ1-6, is EAGVAQSPRYKIIEKRQSVAFWCNPISGHATLYWYQQILGQGPKLLIQFQNNGVVDDSQLPKDRFSAERLKGVDSTLKIQPAKLEDSAVYLCASSKGGGTGNSPLHFGNGTRLTVT.

The CDR3 sequence: CASSPREAFF. In nucleotides, the CDR3 is TGTGCCAGCAGTCCTAGGGAGGCGTTCTTC. The V and J genes are TRBV6-4 and TRBJ2-1; perhaps TRBD2 as D (6 bases). Germline-derived CDR1 and CDR2 are MRHNA and SNTAGT. The CDR3 has 10 amino acids. V shed 5 bases and J shed 15 bases, with 11 bases lying between them.

The chain uses TRBV25-1 and TRBJ1-5; 7 positions match TRBD1. Trimming at V came to 6 bases and at J to 2 bases, leaving 1 base not matched to a gene. Germline V gene sequence: CDR1 MGHDK, CDR2 SYGVNS. The CDR3 spans 13 residues. Here the CDR3 reads CASRGTGNQPQHF. Written as DNA, the CDR3 is TGTGCCAGCAGGGGGACAGGCAATCAGCCCCAGCATTTT.